The 19 T cell receptor beta chains listed next were all sequenced from one sample in a study of OX40 agonist ivuxolimab in advanced cancers. Libraries were prepared through the immunoSEQ multiplex PCR assay. TCRdb stores this immuneACCESS table with in-frame sequences only. Part of the clones is absent; in the studies checked, under half of the shortfall reflects unresolved V genes, and no reason is known for the rest. The sample records about 91,000 clones, 85% of which are singletons. The ten largest clones represent 0.2% to 0.25% of the sample. Here the sequenced sample was CD4+ or CD8+ T cells sorted from blood, taken in a trial of the OX40 agonist ivuxolimab. The receptors originated from an adult with an advanced solid tumor such as melanoma, head and neck, liver or kidney cancer.

The J gene is TRBJ2-7, the V gene TRBV6-1, with D perhaps TRBD1 (5 bases). This CDR3 is built from 14 residues. The germline V gene has CDR1 MNHNS and CDR2 SASEGT. V was cut by 3 bases and J by 6 bases, with 15 bases left in between. CDR3 region: CASSDSRAAGEQYF. The CDR3 DNA reads as TGTGCCAGCAGTGATAGCAGGGCGGCCGGCGAGCAGTACTTC.

This clone was picked up a small number of times. Other DNA sequences from this sample encode an identical CDR3 as well. The chain is built from TRBV28 and TRBJ1-2; the match to TRBD1 covers 9 bases. Germline CDR1 and CDR2: MDHEN and SYDVKM. This CDR3 comprises 13 residues. V gave up 5 bases and J gave up 5 bases; unmatched junction bases: 3. DNA for the CDR3: TGTGCCAGCAGTCTTGGACAGGGGTATGGCTACACCTTC. Protein sequence: CASSLGQGYGYTF.

The chain carries TRBV19 and TRBJ1-6, with 8 bases identical to TRBD1. CDR3 size: 14 residues. V shed 6 bases, J shed 7 bases, and the junction held 5 bases outside the gene matches. The germline gives CDR1 LNHDA, CDR2 SQIVND (reference sequence). CDR3 bases: TGTGCCAGTAGCGGACAGGGTTGGAATTCACCCCTCCACTTT. This codes for CASSGQGWNSPLHF.

J is TRBJ2-3 and V is TRBV7-6, with 10 positions matching TRBD1. CDR1 SGHVS and CDR2 FNYEAQ come from the germline V gene. V was clipped by 3 bases and J by 5 bases; unmatched bases: 2. The CDR3 loop spans 14 amino acids. CDR3 residues: CASSFGQGGDTQYF. CDR3 sequence (DNA): TGTGCCAGCAGCTTTGGACAGGGGGGAGATACGCAGTATTTT.

The chain carries TRBV6-4 and TRBJ2-3; 12 nucleotides align to TRBD2. The CDR3 is 13 amino acids. The ends lost 10 bases at V and 9 bases at J; junction bases unmatched: 8. Looked up from germline, CDR1 is MRHNA and CDR2 is SNTAGT. The CDR3 spells CATSRLAGDTQYF. The DNA of the CDR3 is TGTGCCACCTCTAGACTAGCGGGGGACACGCAGTATTTT.

This sequence joins TRBV6-1 and TRBJ1-5; D not certain. Germline assignment: CDR1 MNHNS and CDR2 SASEGT. The CDR3 has 13 amino acids. The V end was cut by 6 bases, the J end by 0 bases, with 6 bases between. CDR3 residues: CASRRVSNQPQHF. In nucleotides, the CDR3 is TGTGCCAGCAGACGGGTTAGCAATCAGCCCCAGCATTTT.

The genes are TRBV5-1 and TRBJ1-1; D is possibly TRBD1 (5 bases). Trimming removed 5 bases at V and 1 base at J, with 12 bases between. The CDR3 sequence is 14 residues long. Germline assignment: CDR1 SGHRS and CDR2 YFSETQ. The CDR3 DNA reads TGCGCCAGCAGGTCGGGGCAATGGAACACTGAAGCTTTCTTT. As protein: CASRSGQWNTEAFF.

The chain uses TRBV6-5 and TRBJ1-1; TRBD1 matches at 8 bases. The J segment lost 0 bases and the V segment lost 5 bases, leaving 2 bases of the junction unmatched. This CDR3 is 14 amino acids long. Germline CDR1 is MNHEY and CDR2 is SVGAGI. The CDR3 spells CASSTGQVNTEAFF. In DNA form, the CDR3 reads TGTGCCAGCAGTACGGGACAGGTGAACACTGAAGCTTTCTTT.

The rearrangement joins TRBV6-6 to TRBJ1-2; D is unresolved. The CDR3 length is 15 residues. V dropped 2 bases and J dropped 8 bases, with 18 bases sitting between them. CDR1 and CDR2 from the germline V gene are MNHNY and SVGAGI (reference sequence). The CDR3 nucleotides read TGTGCCAGCAGTTACCGAGGGCCCTACTTTGGGGGCTACACCTTC. Residues: CASSYRGPYFGGYTF.

This chain uses TRBV11-3 with TRBJ2-2; 13 nucleotides align to TRBD2. This CDR3 has 17 residues. Germline values: CDR1 SGHNT, CDR2 YENEEA. V lost 4 bases and J lost 6; bases outside the gene matches: 8. In nucleotides, the CDR3 is TGTGCCAGCAGCTCCTTACTAGCGGGAGGGCCCGCCGGGGAGCTGTTTTTT. Amino acid sequence: CASSSLLAGGPAGELFF.

The gene calls are TRBV5-6 and TRBJ2-2, with 7 bases fitting TRBD2. V lost 2 bases to trimming and J lost 6 bases; unmatched junction nucleotides: 7. The CDR3 length is 15 residues. CDR1 SGHDT and CDR2 YYEEEE come from the germline V gene. The CDR3 DNA sequence: TGTGCCAGCAGCTTTCCTAGCGGTCGGTCCGGGGAGCTGTTTTTT. Amino acid sequence: CASSFPSGRSGELFF.

The chain is built from TRBV25-1 and TRBJ2-6; 8 bases fit TRBD1. This CDR3 spans 18 amino acids. Germline lookup yields CDR1 MGHDK and CDR2 SYGVNS. Trimming cost V 5 bases and J 0 bases; bases outside gene matches: 9. The CDR3 DNA follows: TGTGCCAGCAGTCTGGCCGGACAGGGCGCCTCTGGGGCCAACGTCCTGACTTTC. Its protein product is CASSLAGQGASGANVLTF.

The CDR3 loop is CASSLTLRSSYNEQFF. In DNA form, the CDR3 reads TGCGCCAGCAGCTTGACTCTGCGAAGCTCCTACAATGAGCAGTTCTTC. The V and J genes are TRBV5-1 and TRBJ2-1; D is ambiguous. Germline V gene data show CDR1 as SGHRS and CDR2 as YFSETQ. V was clipped by 1 base and J by 0 bases, with 11 bases between them. This CDR3 has 16 residues.

The chain has TRBV29-1 and TRBJ2-5; no definite D call. CDR1 SQVTM and CDR2 ANQGSEA come from the germline V gene. Trimming removed 6 bases from V and 6 bases from J, with 11 bases in between. This CDR3 is built from 11 residues. The CDR3 DNA reads TGCAGCGTGTCCCGTGAGAAGACCCAGTACTTC. Encoded protein: CSVSREKTQYF.

V is TRBV10-3 and J is TRBJ2-5; D might be TRBD2 (6 bases). The CDR3 has 13 residues. In germline, CDR1 is ENHRY, CDR2 SYGVKD. The V end lost 6 bases, the J end lost 2 bases, and 10 bases lay between the germline ends. The CDR3 DNA reads as TGTGCCATCAGAGACGGGACTCAAGAGACCCAGTACTTC. Translation gives CAIRDGTQETQYF.

CDR3 nucleotides: TGTGCCAGCAGTTTAATCGCTAAGTCCTACGAGCAGTACGTC. Its translation: CASSLIAKSYEQYV. The rearrangement links TRBV27 to TRBJ2-7; D is ambiguous. Germline V lookup: CDR1 MNHEY, CDR2 SMNVEV (reference sequence). The CDR3 has 14 residues. V dropped 2 bases and J dropped 1 base, with 9 bases sitting between them.

This clone came up a few times. The chain uses TRBV20-1 and TRBJ2-3, with D unclear. Deletions cut 2 bases from V and 7 bases from J, with 7 bases between. Germline V CDR1 and CDR2: DFQATT, SNEGSKA (reference sequence). The CDR3 runs 11 residues. CDR3: CSARWGYTQYF. The CDR3 DNA sequence: TGCAGTGCTAGATGGGGATATACGCAGTATTTT.

In the case of this clone: One junction end does not reproduce the germline sequence, and a read error may be involved. The chain joins TRBV6-1 to TRBJ2-1; D is unclear. The CDR3 runs 12 residues. Germline CDR1 is MNHNS and CDR2 is SASEGT. In DNA, the CDR3 is TGTGCCGGCAGTACCGGCCGTGAAGAGCAGTTCTTC. Translated, it gives CAGSTGREEQFF.

This rearrangement joins TRBV10-3 to TRBJ2-6, with D perhaps matching TRBD1 or TRBD2 (5 bases each). Germline CDR1 reads ENHRY; CDR2 reads SYGVKD. Between the trimmed V and J ends, which lost 3 bases and 2 bases, there was a span of 11 bases. The CDR3 spans 16 residues. Written as DNA, the CDR3 is TGTGCCATCAGTGACCGCCAGGGAGCTGGGGCCAACGTCCTGACTTTC. Translating gives CAISDRQGAGANVLTF.